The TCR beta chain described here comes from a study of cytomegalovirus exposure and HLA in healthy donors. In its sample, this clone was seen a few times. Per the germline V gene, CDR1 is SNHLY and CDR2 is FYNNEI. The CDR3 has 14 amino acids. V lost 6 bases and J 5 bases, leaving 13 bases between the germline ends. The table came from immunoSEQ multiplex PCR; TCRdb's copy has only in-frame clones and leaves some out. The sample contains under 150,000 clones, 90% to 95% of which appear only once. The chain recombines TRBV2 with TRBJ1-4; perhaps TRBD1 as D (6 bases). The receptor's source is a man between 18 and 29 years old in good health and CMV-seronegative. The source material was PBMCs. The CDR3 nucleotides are TGTGCCAGCAGCAAGGGGGTCGGGAATGAAAAACTGTTTTTT. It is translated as CASSKGVGNEKLFF.